The rows below give T cell receptor beta chains drawn from one sample of a study of T cells in Graves' hyperthyroidism and ophthalmopathy. TCRdb reanalysed the multiplex PCR reads using MiXCR and keeps one entry per CDR3 protein. The sample lists approximately 400,000 distinct CDR3 sequences, about 15% occurring once. The sequenced material came from blood. The receptors here all came from a woman aged 25 to 39 with Graves' hyperthyroidism. The CDR3 runs from the conserved cysteine through the conserved F or W. D genes are given only for firm matches. The size field is filled for only some rows; it gives once, few, many or a size class.

v_gene,d_gene,abundance,j_gene,CDR3nt,CDR3aa
TRBV29-1,TRBD2,few,TRBJ2-3,TGCAGCGTTGAACCCCCTAGCGGAGGCACAGATACGCAGTATTTT,CSVEPPSGGTDTQYF
TRBV4-1,.,.,TRBJ1-5,TGCGCCAGCAGCCTCAGACCGGACAGAAACCCCCATCAGCCCCAGCATTTT,CASSLRPDRNPHQPQHF
TRBV7-8,.,many,TRBJ2-1,TGTGCCAGCAGCTTAGCGCAGTGGGACTCCTACAATGAGCAGTTCTTC,CASSLAQWDSYNEQFF
TRBV30,.,few,TRBJ2-5,TGTGCCTGGAGTGTACCGTCGAGCGACCATAGGAAGACCCAGTACTTC,CAWSVPSSDHRKTQYF
TRBV24-1,.,few,TRBJ2-2,TGTGCCACCCGGCCGTTGGGGAACACCGGGGAGCTGTTTTTT,CATRPLGNTGELFF
TRBV11-2,.,many,TRBJ2-2,TGTGCCAGCAGACCACAGGGCACGAACACCGGGGAGCTGTTTTTT,CASRPQGTNTGELFF
TRBV4-2,TRBD1,many,TRBJ1-1,TGTGCCAGCAGCCAAGAGGTGTTGGACAGGGCTTTCTTT,CASSQEVLDRAFF
TRBV7-2,.,.,TRBJ2-1,TGTGCCAGCAGCTCCGGTAACCCGGGCAATGAGCAGTTCTTC,CASSSGNPGNEQFF
TRBV24-1,TRBD2,many,TRBJ2-7,TGTGCCACCAGTGATAAGGTGGCGGGAGGGCCCATTCGAGTCTACGAGCAGTACTTC,CATSDKVAGGPIRVYEQYF
TRBV20-1,.,many,TRBJ2-2,TGCAGTGCTAGACCCCGGACCAAAAACACCGGGGAGCTGTTTTTT,CSARPRTKNTGELFF
TRBV5-4,.,.,TRBJ1-1,TGTGCCAGCAGCGGTGAGGTCTCCGTGAACACTGAAGCTTTCTTT,CASSGEVSVNTEAFF
TRBV5-4,TRBD1,many,TRBJ2-5,TGTGCCTCCAAGGGAGGAGAGCCGGGACAGGATTGGGAGACCCAGTACTTC,CASKGGEPGQDWETQYF
TRBV6-2/TRBV6-3,TRBD1,.,TRBJ2-1,TGTGCCAGCAGTGATTCGGACAGGGGGGGTGAGCAGTTCTTC,CASSDSDRGGEQFF
TRBV11-2,.,many,TRBJ1-3,TGTGCCAGCAGCAGGGACCGGGCCCACTCTGGAAACACCATATATTTT,CASSRDRAHSGNTIYF
TRBV7-3,.,.,TRBJ2-7,TGTGCCAGCAGTGCAGGGAAACACTACGAGCAGTACTTC,CASSAGKHYEQYF
TRBV5-1,.,many,TRBJ2-1,TGCGCCAGCGGGACGTCGGGGACTTTTGAGCAGTTCTTC,CASGTSGTFEQFF
TRBV7-9,TRBD1,many,TRBJ2-3,TGTGCCAGCAGCTCACTGACAGGGGCCAGGAGGGACCATACGCAGTATTTT,CASSSLTGARRDHTQYF
TRBV27,TRBD1,few,TRBJ1-6,TGTGCCAGCAGTTGGGACAGGGCTGACAATTCACCCCTCCACTTT,CASSWDRADNSPLHF
TRBV5-6,TRBD1,few,TRBJ1-2,TGTGCCAGCAGCTTGCCCGGGACAGGGGTTGGCTACACCTTC,CASSLPGTGVGYTF
TRBV5-1,TRBD2,many,TRBJ2-3,TGCGCCAGCAGTCAAACCGGGACTAGCGGAACAGATACGCAGTATTTT,CASSQTGTSGTDTQYF
TRBV2,.,many,TRBJ2-1,TGTGCCAGCAGCCTTTCTACGGGAGTTGTGAATGAGCAGTTCTTC,CASSLSTGVVNEQFF
TRBV7-9,.,few,TRBJ2-2,TGTGCCAGCAGCTTAATACTGGCGAACACCGGGGAGCTGTTTTTT,CASSLILANTGELFF
TRBV29-1,TRBD2,.,TRBJ2-3,TGCAGCGCCCGGGGCGGGAGGACAGATACGCAGTATTTT,CSARGGRTDTQYF
TRBV5-1,.,many,TRBJ2-7,TGCGCCAGCAGCACAATCCCGGGATCTCAGGGGGAGCAGTACTTC,CASSTIPGSQGEQYF